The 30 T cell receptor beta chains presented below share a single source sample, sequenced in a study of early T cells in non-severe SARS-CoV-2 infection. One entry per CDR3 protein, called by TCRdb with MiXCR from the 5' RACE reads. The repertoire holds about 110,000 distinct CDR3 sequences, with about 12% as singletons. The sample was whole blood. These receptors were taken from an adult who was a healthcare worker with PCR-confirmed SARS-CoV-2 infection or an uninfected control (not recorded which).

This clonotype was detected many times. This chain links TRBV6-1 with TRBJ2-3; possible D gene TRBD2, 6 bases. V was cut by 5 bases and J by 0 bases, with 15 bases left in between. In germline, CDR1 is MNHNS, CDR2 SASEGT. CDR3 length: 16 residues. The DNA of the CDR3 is TGTGCCAGCAGTCCGCGGACGGGGACTAGCACAGATACGCAGTATTTT. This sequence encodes CASSPRTGTSTDTQYF.

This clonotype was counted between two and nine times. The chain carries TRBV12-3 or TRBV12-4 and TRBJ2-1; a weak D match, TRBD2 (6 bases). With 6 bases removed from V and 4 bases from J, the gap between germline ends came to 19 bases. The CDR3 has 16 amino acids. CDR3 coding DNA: TGTGCCAGCAGCCCTTCGTCGAGCGGAGGGTACAATGAGCAGTTCTTC. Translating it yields CASSPSSSGGYNEQFF.

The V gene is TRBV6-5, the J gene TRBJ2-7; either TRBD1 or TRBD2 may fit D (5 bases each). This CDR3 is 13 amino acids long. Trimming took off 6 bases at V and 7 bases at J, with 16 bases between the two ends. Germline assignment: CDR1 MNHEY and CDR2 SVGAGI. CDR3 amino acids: CASRFRDGGEQYF. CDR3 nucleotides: TGTGCCAGCAGGTTCCGGGACGGAGGAGAGCAGTACTTC.

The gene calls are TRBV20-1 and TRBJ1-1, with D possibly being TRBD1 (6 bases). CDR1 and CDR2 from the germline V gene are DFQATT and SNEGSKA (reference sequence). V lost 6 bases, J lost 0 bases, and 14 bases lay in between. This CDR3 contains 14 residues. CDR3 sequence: CSAPLGALNTEAFF. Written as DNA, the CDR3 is TGCAGTGCGCCGTTGGGGGCCTTGAACACTGAAGCTTTCTTT.

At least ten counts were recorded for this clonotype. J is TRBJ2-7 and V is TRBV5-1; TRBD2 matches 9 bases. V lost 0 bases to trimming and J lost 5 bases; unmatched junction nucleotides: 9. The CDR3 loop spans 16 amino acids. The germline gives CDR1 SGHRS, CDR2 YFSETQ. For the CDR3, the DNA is TGCGCCAGCAGCTTGGCCGCTAGCGGGGAGATCCACGAGCAGTACTTC. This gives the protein CASSLAASGEIHEQYF. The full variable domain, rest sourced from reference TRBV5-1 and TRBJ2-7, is KAGVTQTPRYLIKTRGQQVTLSCSPISGHRSVSWYQQTPGQGLQFLFEYFSETQRNKGNFPGRFSGRQFSNSRSEMNVSTLELGDSALYLCASSLAASGEIHEQYFGPGTRLTVT.

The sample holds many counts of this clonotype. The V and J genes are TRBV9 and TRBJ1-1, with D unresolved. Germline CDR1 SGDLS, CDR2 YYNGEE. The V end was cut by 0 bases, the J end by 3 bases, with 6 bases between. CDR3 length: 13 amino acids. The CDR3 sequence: CASSVGSHTEAFF. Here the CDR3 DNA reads TGTGCCAGCAGCGTAGGATCTCACACTGAAGCTTTCTTT. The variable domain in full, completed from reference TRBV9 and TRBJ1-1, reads DSGVTQTPKHLITATGQRVTLRCSPRSGDLSVYWYQQSLDQGLQFLIQYYNGEERAKGNILERFSAQQFPDLHSELNLSSLELGDSALYFCASSVGSHTEAFFGQGTRLTVV.

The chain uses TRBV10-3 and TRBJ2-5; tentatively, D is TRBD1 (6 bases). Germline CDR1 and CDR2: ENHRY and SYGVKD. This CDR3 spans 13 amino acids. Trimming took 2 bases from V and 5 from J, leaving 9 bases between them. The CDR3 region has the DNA TGTGCCATCAGTGAGGGAAGGGGGGAGACCCAGTACTTC. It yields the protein CAISEGRGETQYF.

The CDR3 loop is CSARDHGLADPSYEQYF. CDR3 bases: TGCAGTGCTAGAGATCATGGACTAGCGGATCCCTCATACGAGCAGTACTTC. The genes are TRBV20-1 and TRBJ2-7; 10 nucleotides match TRBD2. CDR3 length: 17 residues. V lost 0 bases and J lost 4; bases outside the gene matches: 12. The germline CDR1 and CDR2 sequences are DFQATT and SNEGSKA (reference sequence).

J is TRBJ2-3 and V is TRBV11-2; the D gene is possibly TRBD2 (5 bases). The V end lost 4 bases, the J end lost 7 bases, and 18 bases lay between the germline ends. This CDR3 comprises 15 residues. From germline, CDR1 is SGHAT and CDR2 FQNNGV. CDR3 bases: TGTGCCAGCAGCTCAGAAACCGGACTTGGAAATACGCAGTATTTT. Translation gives CASSSETGLGNTQYF.

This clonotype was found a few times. The CDR3 DNA sequence: TGCAGCGTGAAGGGACGGGTCACAGATACGCAGTATTTT. Translated, it gives CSVKGRVTDTQYF. The V call is TRBV29-1, the J call TRBJ2-3, with D possibly being TRBD1 or TRBD2 (5 bases each). The CDR3 length is 13 residues. Looked up from germline, CDR1 is SQVTM and CDR2 is ANQGSEA. V was cut by 6 bases and J by 2 bases, with 12 bases left in between.

This CDR3 reads CASSQEGAGGSPLHF. The CDR3 DNA follows: TGTGCCAGCAGCCAAGAGGGGGCAGGCGGGTCACCCCTCCACTTT. V and J are TRBV3-1 and TRBJ1-6; D might be TRBD1 (6 bases). In germline, CDR1 is LGHDT, CDR2 YNNKEL (reference sequence). There are 15 residues in the CDR3. V lost 0 bases, J lost 10 bases, and 13 bases lay in between.

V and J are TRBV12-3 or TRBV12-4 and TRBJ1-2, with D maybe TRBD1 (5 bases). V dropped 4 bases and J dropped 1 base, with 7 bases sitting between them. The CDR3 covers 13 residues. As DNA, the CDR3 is TGTGCCAGCAGTTACCAGGGTAACTATGGCTACACCTTC. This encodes CASSYQGNYGYTF.

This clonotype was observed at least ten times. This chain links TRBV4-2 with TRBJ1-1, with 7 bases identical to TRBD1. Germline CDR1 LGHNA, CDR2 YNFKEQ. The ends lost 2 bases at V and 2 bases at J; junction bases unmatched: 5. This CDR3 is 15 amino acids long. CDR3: CASSQPTGDNTEAFF. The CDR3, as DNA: TGTGCCAGCAGCCAACCAACAGGGGACAACACTGAAGCTTTCTTT.

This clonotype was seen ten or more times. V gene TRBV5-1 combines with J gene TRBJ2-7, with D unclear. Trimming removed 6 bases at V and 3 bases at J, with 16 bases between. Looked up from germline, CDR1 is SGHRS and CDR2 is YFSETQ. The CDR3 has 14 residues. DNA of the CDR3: TGCGCCAGCAAGTACGTCACGGGCAACTACGAGCAGTACTTC. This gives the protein CASKYVTGNYEQYF.

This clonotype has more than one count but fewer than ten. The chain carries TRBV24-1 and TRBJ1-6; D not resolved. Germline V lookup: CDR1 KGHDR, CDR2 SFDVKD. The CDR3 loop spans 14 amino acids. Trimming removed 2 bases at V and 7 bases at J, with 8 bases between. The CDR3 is CATSDYLPNSPLHF. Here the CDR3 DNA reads TGTGCCACCAGTGATTACCTCCCAAATTCACCCCTCCACTTT.

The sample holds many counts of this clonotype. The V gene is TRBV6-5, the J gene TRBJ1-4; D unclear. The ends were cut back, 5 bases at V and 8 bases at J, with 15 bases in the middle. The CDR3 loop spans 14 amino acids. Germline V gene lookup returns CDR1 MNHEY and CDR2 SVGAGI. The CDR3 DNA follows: TGTGCCAGCAGTCGCTCCGGGCTCGAGGAAAAACTGTTTTTT. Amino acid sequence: CASSRSGLEEKLFF.

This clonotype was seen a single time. CDR3 amino acids: CASTADRVGRNQPQHF. CDR3 DNA sequence: TGTGCCAGTACCGCCGACAGGGTGGGGAGGAATCAGCCCCAGCATTTT. The chain has TRBV19 and TRBJ1-5; TRBD1 matches 7 bases. V was pared by 7 bases and J by 4 bases, with 13 bases of the junction left unmatched. In germline, CDR1 is LNHDA, CDR2 SQIVND (reference sequence). The CDR3 sequence is 16 residues long.

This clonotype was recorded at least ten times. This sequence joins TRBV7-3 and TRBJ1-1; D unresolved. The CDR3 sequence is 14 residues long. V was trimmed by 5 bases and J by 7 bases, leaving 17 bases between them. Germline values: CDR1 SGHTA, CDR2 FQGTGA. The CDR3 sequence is CASSLDIWESEAFF. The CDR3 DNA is TGTGCCAGCAGCCTAGATATTTGGGAGAGTGAAGCTTTCTTT.

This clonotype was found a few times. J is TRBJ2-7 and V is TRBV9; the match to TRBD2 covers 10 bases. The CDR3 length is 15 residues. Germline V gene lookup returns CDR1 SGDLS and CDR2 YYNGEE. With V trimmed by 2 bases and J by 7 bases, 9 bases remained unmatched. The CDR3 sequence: CASSVSSGRAGEQYF. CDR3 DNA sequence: TGTGCCAGCAGCGTCTCGAGCGGGAGGGCCGGGGAGCAGTACTTC.

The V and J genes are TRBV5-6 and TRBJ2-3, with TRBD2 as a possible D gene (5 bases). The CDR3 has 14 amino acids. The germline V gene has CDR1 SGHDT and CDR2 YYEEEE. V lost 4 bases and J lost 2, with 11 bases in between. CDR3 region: CASSRRADTDTQYF. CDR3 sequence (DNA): TGTGCCAGCAGCCGGAGAGCGGACACAGATACGCAGTATTTT.

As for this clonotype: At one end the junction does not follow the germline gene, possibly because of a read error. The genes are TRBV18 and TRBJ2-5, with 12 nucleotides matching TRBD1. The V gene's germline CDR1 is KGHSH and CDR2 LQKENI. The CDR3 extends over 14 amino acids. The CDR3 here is CACSQGQGAQTQYF. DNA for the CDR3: TGTGCCTGCTCCCAGGGACAGGGGGCGCAGACCCAGTACTTC.

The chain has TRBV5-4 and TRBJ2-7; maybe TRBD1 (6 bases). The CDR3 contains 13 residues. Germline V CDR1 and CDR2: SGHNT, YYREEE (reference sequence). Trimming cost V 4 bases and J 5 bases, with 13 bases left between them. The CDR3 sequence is CASSGGRGDEQYF. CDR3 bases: TGTGCCAGCAGCGGGGGCAGGGGCGACGAGCAGTACTTC. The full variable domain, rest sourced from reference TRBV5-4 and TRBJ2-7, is ETGVTQSPTHLIKTRGQQVTLRCSSQSGHNTVSWYQQALGQGPQFIFQYYREEENGRGNFPPRFSGLQFPNYSSELNVNALELDDSALYLCASSGGRGDEQYFGPGTRLTVT.

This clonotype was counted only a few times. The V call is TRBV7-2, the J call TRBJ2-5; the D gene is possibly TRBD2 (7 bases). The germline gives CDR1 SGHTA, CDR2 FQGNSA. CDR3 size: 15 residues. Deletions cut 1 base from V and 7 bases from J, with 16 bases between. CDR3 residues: CASSLVGGGGGTQYF. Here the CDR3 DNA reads TGTGCCAGCAGCTTAGTTGGCGGGGGCGGAGGGACCCAGTACTTC.

The CDR3 bases are TGTGCCAGCAGCCGCGGGGTAGCGGGGGGGGACAGGGAGCAGTTCTTC. Amino acids: CASSRGVAGGDREQFF. V is TRBV5-4 and J is TRBJ2-1, with 11 bases aligning to TRBD2. J lost 10 bases, V lost 4 bases, and 13 bases had no gene match. This CDR3 has 16 residues. Germline V CDR1 and CDR2: SGHNT, YYREEE (reference sequence).

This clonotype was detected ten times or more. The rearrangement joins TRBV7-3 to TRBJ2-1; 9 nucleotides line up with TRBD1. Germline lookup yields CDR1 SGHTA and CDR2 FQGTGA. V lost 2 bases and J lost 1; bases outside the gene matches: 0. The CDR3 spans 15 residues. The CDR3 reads CASSLGTGSYNEQFF. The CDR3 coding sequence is TGTGCCAGCAGCTTAGGGACAGGGTCCTACAATGAGCAGTTCTTC.

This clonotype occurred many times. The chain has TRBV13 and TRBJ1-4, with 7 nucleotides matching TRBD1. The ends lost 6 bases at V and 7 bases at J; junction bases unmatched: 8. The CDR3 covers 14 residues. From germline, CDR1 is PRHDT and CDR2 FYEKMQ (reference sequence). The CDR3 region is CASSRQGISEKLFF. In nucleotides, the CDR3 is TGTGCCAGCAGTCGACAGGGTATAAGTGAAAAACTGTTTTTT.

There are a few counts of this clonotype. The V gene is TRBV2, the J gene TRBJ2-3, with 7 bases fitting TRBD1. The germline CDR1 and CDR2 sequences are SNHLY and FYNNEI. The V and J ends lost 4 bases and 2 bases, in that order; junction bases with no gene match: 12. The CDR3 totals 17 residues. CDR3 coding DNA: TGTGCCAGCAGTGGGAGAATGGACAGGCCTCTCACAGATACGCAGTATTTT. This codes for CASSGRMDRPLTDTQYF.

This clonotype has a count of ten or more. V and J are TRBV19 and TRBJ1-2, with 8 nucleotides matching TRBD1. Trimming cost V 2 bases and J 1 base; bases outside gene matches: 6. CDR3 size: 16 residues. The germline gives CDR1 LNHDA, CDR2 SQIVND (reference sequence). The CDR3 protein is CASSIRGQGINYGYTF. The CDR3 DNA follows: TGTGCCAGTAGTATACGAGGACAGGGTATTAACTATGGCTACACCTTC. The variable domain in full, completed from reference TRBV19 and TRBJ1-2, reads DGGITQSPKYLFRKEGQNVTLSCEQNLNHDAMYWYRQDPGQGLRLIYYSQIVNDFQKGDIAEGYSVSREKKESFPLTVTSAQKNPTAFYLCASSIRGQGINYGYTFGSGTRLTVV.

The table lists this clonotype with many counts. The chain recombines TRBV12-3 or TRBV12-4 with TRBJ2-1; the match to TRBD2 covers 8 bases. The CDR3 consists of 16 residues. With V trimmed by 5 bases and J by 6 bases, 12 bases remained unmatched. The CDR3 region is CASSRKPGLVSNEQFF. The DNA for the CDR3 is TGTGCCAGCAGTCGTAAACCGGGACTAGTAAGCAATGAGCAGTTCTTC.

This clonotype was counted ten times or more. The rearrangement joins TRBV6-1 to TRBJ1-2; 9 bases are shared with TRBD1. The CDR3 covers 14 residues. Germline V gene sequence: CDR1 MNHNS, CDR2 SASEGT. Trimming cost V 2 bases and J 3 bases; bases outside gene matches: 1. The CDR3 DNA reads TGTGCCAGCAGTGAAACAGGGGGCGACTATGGCTACACCTTC. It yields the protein CASSETGGDYGYTF.